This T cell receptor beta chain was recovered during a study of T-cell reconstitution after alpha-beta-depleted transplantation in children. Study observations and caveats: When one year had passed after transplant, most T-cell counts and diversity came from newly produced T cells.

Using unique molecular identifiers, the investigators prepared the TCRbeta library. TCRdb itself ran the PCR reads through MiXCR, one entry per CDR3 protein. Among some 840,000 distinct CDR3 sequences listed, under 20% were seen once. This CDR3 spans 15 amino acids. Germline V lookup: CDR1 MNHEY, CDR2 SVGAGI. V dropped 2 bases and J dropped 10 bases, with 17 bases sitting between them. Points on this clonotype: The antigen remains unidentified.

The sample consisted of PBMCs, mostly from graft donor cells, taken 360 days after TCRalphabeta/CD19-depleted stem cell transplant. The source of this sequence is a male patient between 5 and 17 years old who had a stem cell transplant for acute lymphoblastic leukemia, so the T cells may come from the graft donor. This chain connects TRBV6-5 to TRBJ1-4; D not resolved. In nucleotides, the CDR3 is TGTGCCAGCAGTTACACGGAACTCTCGAGCGGAAAACTGTTTTTT. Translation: CASSYTELSSGKLFF.